One and the same sample provided the 11 T cell receptor beta chains below, sequenced in a study of HIV-infected children after antiretroviral therapy interruption (dated by TCRdb to the late 2010s). Receptor libraries were prepared by 3' RACE. The sample was run on an Illumina MiSeq. To correct PCR amplification bias, TCR libraries were generated from RNA with a 3' RACE protocol that used unique molecular identifiers. TCRdb reanalyzed the raw reads on its own, using fastp at Q25 for trimming and MiXCR for clone calling, and kept in-frame beta chains. Rows with a matching CDR3 protein are joined into one entry that keeps the most common DNA and genes. The sample profile shows 7,000 or so distinct CDR3 sequences; about 16% of them were found once. Of the sample, about 13% falls within the top ten clones. The treatment or condition label of this sample denotes: PENTA 11 planned treatment interruption arm or continuous ART arm.

Sequencing used CD45RO+ CD8+ T cells from PBMCs, pooled from several time points, obtained from a donor given antiretroviral therapy, either interrupted or continuous. Interpreted using the paper, the cell subset or site label stands for: memory CD8+ CD45RO+ CD45RA- T cells. All receptors derive from a pool of human donors with HIV.

This clonotype showed up many times. The gene calls are TRBV11-2 and TRBJ1-2; maybe TRBD1 (6 bases). Germline values: CDR1 SGHAT, CDR2 FQNNGV. The V and J ends lost 3 bases and 6 bases respectively, with 11 bases between them. The CDR3 runs 13 residues. CDR3: CASSLVRGDGYTF. Here the CDR3 DNA reads TGTGCCAGCAGCTTGGTCAGGGGAGATGGCTACACCTTC.

V usage is TRBV3-1 and J usage is TRBJ1-1; D not certain. Germline assignment: CDR1 LGHDT and CDR2 YNNKEL (reference sequence). The CDR3 is 16 residues long. Trimming took 4 bases from V and 2 from J, leaving 17 bases between them. The CDR3 sequence is CASSRAPRGLNTEAFF. The CDR3 DNA follows: TGTGCCAGCAGCCGGGCACCCCGAGGGCTCAACACTGAAGCTTTCTTT.

This clonotype is deemed medium-sized. The rearrangement joins TRBV24-1 to TRBJ2-3; 9 bases align to TRBD1. Losses at the gene ends were 3 bases for V and 2 bases for J; bases not matched to a gene: 11. The CDR3 runs to 18 residues. Germline-derived CDR1 and CDR2 are KGHDR and SFDVKD. The CDR3 DNA follows: TGTGCCACCAGTGATCCAACGGCTGGGACAGGGCTCACAGATACGCAGTATTTT. Translation: CATSDPTAGTGLTDTQYF.

This clonotype ranks as medium-sized. This chain connects TRBV27 to TRBJ1-6; D gene unclear. The CDR3 has 12 amino acids. The V gene lost 2 bases and the J gene lost 10 bases, with 6 bases spanning the gap. The germline V gene encodes CDR1 MNHEY and CDR2 SMNVEV (reference sequence). The DNA for the CDR3 is TGTGCCAGCAGTTTAGCGGCATCACCCCTCCACTTT. As protein: CASSLAASPLHF.

The V and J genes are TRBV2 and TRBJ2-3; 7 nucleotides line up with TRBD1. Per the germline V gene, CDR1 is SNHLY and CDR2 is FYNNEI. J gave up 0 bases and V 8 bases, and 8 bases lay outside the gene matches. CDR3 length: 15 residues. The CDR3, as DNA: TGTGCCAGCGGCTCTGGGACAGCTAGCACAGATACGCAGTATTTT. Translation gives CASGSGTASTDTQYF.

The CDR3 coding sequence is TGTGCCAGCAGTTACCGAGGGACCGGTCTCACAGATACGCAGTATTTT. It specifies CASSYRGTGLTDTQYF. V and J are TRBV6-5 and TRBJ2-3; the D call may be TRBD1 or TRBD2 (5 bases each). The V end lost 2 bases, the J end lost 2 bases, and 14 bases lay between the germline ends. This CDR3 comprises 16 residues. Germline lookup yields CDR1 MNHEY and CDR2 SVGAGI.

This clonotype is medium-sized. V gene TRBV27 combines with J gene TRBJ2-7, with D possibly being TRBD1 (5 bases). The CDR3 is 13 residues long. V dropped 5 bases and J dropped 5 bases, with 13 bases sitting between them. Germline CDR1 is MNHEY and CDR2 is SMNVEV (reference sequence). The CDR3 sequence: CASSPTAWHEQYF. Here the CDR3 DNA reads TGTGCCAGCAGTCCGACAGCCTGGCACGAGCAGTACTTC.

The CDR3 DNA is TGTGCCAGCAGGCTGGGACAGAGCAATCAGCCCCAGCATTTT. Translating it yields CASRLGQSNQPQHF. The rearrangement links TRBV12-3 or TRBV12-4 to TRBJ1-5; TRBD1 matches 7 bases. Trimming removed 6 bases from V and 1 base from J; junction bases left unmatched: 3. The CDR3 consists of 14 residues.

This clonotype counts as medium-sized (0.01 to 0.1%). The rearrangement joins TRBV19 to TRBJ1-5; D is undetermined. The ends were cut back, 5 bases at V and 6 bases at J, with 17 bases in the middle. CDR3 length: 15 amino acids. Germline V gene data show CDR1 as LNHDA and CDR2 as SQIVND (reference sequence). The CDR3 coding sequence is TGTGCCAGTAGTCCCCTATATCCGGTGGGTCAGCCCCAGCATTTT. Protein sequence: CASSPLYPVGQPQHF. Filled out from reference TRBV19 and TRBJ1-5, the complete variable domain reads DGGITQSPKYLFRKEGQNVTLSCEQNLNHDAMYWYRQDPGQGLRLIYYSQIVNDFQKGDIAEGYSVSREKKESFPLTVTSAQKNPTAFYLCASSPLYPVGQPQHFGDGTRLSIL.

This clonotype is judged medium-sized (0.01 to 0.1%). The chain uses TRBV7-6 and TRBJ1-1; TRBD1 matches 7 bases. This CDR3 contains 15 residues. Germline CDR1 is SGHVS and CDR2 is FNYEAQ. After removal of 1 base from V and 4 bases from J, the junction contained 6 bases not matched to a gene. CDR3 amino acids: CASSLEGAGGTEAFF. For the CDR3, the DNA is TGTGCCAGCAGCTTAGAGGGTGCAGGGGGCACTGAAGCTTTCTTT. Looking up the rest from reference TRBV7-6 and TRBJ1-1 gives the full variable domain: GAGVSQSPRYKVTKRGQDVALRCDPISGHVSLYWYRQALGQGPEFLTYFNYEAQQDKSGLPNDRFSAERPEGSISTLTIQRTEQRDSAMYRCASSLEGAGGTEAFFGQGTRLTVV.

Ten or more counts support this clonotype. The rearrangement uses TRBV6-5 and TRBJ1-6; D is perhaps TRBD1 (5 bases). The CDR3 sequence is 15 residues long. Germline V gene sequence: CDR1 MNHEY, CDR2 SVGAGI. Trimming cost V 4 bases and J 6 bases, with 13 bases left between them. CDR3 sequence: CASSWGMEVNSPLHF. The CDR3 region has the DNA TGTGCCAGCAGTTGGGGGATGGAGGTTAATTCACCCCTCCACTTT.